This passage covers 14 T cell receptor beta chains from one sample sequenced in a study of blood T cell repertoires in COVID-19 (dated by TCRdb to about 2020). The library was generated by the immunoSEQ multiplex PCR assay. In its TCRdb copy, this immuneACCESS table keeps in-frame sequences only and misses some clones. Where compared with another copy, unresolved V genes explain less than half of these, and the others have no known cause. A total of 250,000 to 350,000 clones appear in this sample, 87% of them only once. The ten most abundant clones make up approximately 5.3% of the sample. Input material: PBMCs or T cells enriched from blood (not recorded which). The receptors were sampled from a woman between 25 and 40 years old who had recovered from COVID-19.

CDR3 nucleotide sequence: TGTGCCAGCAGCGCCGCACAGGGGCTAGAAGCTTTCTTT. As protein: CASSAAQGLEAFF. This rearrangement joins TRBV7-2 to TRBJ1-1; 7 bases are a match to TRBD1. The CDR3 has 13 amino acids. Looked up from germline, CDR1 is SGHTA and CDR2 is FQGNSA. Trimming at V came to 5 bases and at J to 8 bases, leaving 8 bases not matched to a gene.

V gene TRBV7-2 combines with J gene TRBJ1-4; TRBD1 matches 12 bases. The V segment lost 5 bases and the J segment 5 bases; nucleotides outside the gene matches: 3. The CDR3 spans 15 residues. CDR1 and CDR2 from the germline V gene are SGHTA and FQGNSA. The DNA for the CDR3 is TGTGCCAGCAGCGGGGGGACAGGGGGCAATGAAAAACTGTTTTTT. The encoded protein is CASSGGTGGNEKLFF. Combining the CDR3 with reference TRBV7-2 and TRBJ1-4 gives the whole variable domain GAGVSQSPSNKVTEKGKDVELRCDPISGHTALYWYRQSLGQGLEFLIYFQGNSAPDKSGLPSDRFSAERTGGSVSTLTIQRTQQEDSAVYLCASSGGTGGNEKLFFGSGTQLSVL.

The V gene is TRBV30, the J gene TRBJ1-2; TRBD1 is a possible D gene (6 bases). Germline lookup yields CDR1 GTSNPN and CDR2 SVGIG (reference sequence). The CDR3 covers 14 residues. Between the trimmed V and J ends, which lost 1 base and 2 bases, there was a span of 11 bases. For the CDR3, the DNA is TGTGCCTGGAGTGCCCTACAGGGAAACTATGGCTACACCTTC. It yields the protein CAWSALQGNYGYTF.

The CDR3 coding sequence is TGTGCCAGCAGCCCCCCCACAGGCGGCCTTTTCGAGCAGTACTTC. Its protein product is CASSPPTGGLFEQYF. This chain links TRBV6-2 or TRBV6-3 with TRBJ2-7; tentatively, D is TRBD1 (5 bases). Deletions cut 6 bases from V and 6 bases from J, with 21 bases between. CDR3 size: 15 residues. CDR1 is MNHEY and CDR2 is SVGEGT in the germline V gene.

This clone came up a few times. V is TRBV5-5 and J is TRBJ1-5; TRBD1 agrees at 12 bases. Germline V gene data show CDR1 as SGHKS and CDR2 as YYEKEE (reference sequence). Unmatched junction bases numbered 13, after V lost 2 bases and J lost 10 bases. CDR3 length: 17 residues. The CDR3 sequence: CASSFSDRGTGGDPQHF. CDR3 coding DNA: TGTGCCAGCAGCTTTTCCGATCGTGGGACAGGGGGCGACCCCCAGCATTTT.

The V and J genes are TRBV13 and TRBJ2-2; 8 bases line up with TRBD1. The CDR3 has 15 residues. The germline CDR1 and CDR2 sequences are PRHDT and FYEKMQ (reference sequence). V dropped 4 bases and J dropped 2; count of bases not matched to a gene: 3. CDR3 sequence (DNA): TGTGCCAGCAGCTCGGACAGGGCTAACACCGGGGAGCTGTTTTTT. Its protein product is CASSSDRANTGELFF.

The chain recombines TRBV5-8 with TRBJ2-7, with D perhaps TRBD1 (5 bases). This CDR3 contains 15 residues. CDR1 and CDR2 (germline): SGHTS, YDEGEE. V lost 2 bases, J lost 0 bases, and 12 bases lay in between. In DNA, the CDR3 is TGTGCCAGCAGCTTTCAGGGTGGAGCCTCCTACGAGCAGTACTTC. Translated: CASSFQGGASYEQYF.

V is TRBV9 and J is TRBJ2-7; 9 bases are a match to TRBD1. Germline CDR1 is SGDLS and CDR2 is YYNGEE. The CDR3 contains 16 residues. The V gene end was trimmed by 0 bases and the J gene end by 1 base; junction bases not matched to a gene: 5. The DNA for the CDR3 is TGTGCCAGCAGCGTAGGGGAGGGACAGGGATCCTACGAGCAGTACTTC. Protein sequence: CASSVGEGQGSYEQYF.

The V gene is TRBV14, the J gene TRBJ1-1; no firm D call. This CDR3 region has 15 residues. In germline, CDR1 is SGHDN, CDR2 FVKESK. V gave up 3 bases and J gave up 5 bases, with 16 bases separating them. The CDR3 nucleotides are TGTGCCAGCAGCCAGGCTGACGCCCTGCGGACTGAAGCTTTCTTT. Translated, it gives CASSQADALRTEAFF.

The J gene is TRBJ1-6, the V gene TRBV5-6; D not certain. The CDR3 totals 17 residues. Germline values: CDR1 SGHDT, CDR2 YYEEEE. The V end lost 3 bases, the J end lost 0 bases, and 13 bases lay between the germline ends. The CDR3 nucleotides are TGTGCCAGCAGCTCGGTGCTCCGGGACTCCTATAATTCACCCCTCCACTTT. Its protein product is CASSSVLRDSYNSPLHF.

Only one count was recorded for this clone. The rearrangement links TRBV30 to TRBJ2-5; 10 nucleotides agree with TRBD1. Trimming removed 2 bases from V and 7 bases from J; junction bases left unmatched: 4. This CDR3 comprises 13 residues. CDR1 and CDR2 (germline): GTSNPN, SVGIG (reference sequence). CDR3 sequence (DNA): TGTGCCTGGAGTATAGGGACAGGGGCGACCCAGTACTTC. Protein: CAWSIGTGATQYF.

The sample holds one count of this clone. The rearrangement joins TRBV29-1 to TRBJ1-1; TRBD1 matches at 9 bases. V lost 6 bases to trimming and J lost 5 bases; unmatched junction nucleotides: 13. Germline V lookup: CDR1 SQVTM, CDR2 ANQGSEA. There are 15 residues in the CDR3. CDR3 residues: CSVRDRAHLGTEAFF. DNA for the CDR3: TGCAGCGTACGGGACAGGGCCCATCTGGGGACTGAAGCTTTCTTT.

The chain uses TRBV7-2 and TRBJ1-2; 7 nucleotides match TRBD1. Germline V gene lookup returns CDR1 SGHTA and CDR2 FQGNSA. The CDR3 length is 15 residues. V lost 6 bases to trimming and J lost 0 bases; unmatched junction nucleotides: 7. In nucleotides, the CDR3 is TGTGCCAGCAGACGGGACAGATTAGCTAACTATGGCTACACCTTC. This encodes CASRRDRLANYGYTF. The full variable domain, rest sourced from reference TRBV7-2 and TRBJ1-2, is GAGVSQSPSNKVTEKGKDVELRCDPISGHTALYWYRQSLGQGLEFLIYFQGNSAPDKSGLPSDRFSAERTGGSVSTLTIQRTQQEDSAVYLCASRRDRLANYGYTFGSGTRLTVV.

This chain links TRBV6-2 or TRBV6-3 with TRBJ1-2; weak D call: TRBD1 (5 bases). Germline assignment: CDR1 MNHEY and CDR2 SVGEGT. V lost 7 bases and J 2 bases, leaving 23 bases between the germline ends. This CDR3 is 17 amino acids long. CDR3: CASTPGGGGFGNYGYTF. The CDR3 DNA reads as TGTGCCAGCACCCCGGGCGGTGGGGGGTTCGGAAACTATGGCTACACCTTC.